Below, one T cell receptor (beta chain) is given with its context. The sample comes from a study of CD8+CD57+ T cells in acquired aplastic anemia. Study as a whole: When averaged, DNA from sorted CD4+ and CD8+ cells came to 3 to 4 ug.

The CDR3 is made up of 12 amino acids. Germline CDR1 and CDR2: KGHDR and SFDVKD. Trimming removed 3 bases at V and 8 bases at J, with 9 bases between. The TCR beta profiling, which covered VDJ combination and CDR3 sequence, was carried out using genomic DNA as the template. MiXCR, run by TCRdb on the reads, gives a single entry per CDR3 protein. The top ten hold 2.5% to 4% of the sample, which has some 160,000 distinct CDR3 sequences, approximately 51% seen once. Those patients picked for sequencing had displayed CD8+CD57+ cell expansion on flow cytometry. Material: sorted CD4+, CD8+, or CD8+CD57+ T cells (not recorded which) from PBMCs. The TCR sequence derives from a human donor with aplastic anemia. The V call is TRBV24-1, the J call TRBJ1-2; D uncertain. The CDR3 DNA reads TGTGCCACCAGTGATGGCCCGGGAGGCTACACCTTC. It specifies CATSDGPGGYTF.